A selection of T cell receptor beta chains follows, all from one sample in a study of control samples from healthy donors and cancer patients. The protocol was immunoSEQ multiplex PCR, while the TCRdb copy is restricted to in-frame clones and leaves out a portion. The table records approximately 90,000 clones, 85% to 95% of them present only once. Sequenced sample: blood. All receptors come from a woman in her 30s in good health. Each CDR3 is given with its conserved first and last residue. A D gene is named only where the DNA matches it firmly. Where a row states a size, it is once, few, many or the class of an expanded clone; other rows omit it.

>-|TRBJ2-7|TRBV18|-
TGTGCCAGCTCACCACACCCCTTGGATCGGGGGCTCAACGAGCAGTACTTC
CASSPHPLDRGLNEQYF
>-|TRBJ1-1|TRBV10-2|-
TGCGCCAGCCTGTCGTGGGCCAGGGGTAACACTGAAGCTTTCTTT
CASLSWARGNTEAFF
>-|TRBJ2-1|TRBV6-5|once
TGTGCCAGCAGTTGGAGACTGCAGAGCTCCTACAATGAGCAGTTCTTC
CASSWRLQSSYNEQFF
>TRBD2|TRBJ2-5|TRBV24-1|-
TGTGCCACCAGTGATGTGGGAGGGACCCAAGAGACCCAGTACTTC
CATSDVGGTQETQYF
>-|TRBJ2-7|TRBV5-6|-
TGTGCCAGCAGCTTCGACAGAACCTACGAGCAGTACTTC
CASSFDRTYEQYF
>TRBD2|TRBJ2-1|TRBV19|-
TGTGCCAGTAGTGCCCGACGGACTAGCGGAAAAAATGAGCAGTTCTTC
CASSARRTSGKNEQFF
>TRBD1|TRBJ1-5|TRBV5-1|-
TGCGCCAGCAGTCCGGACAGGGGGCGGGATCAGCCCCAGCATTTT
CASSPDRGRDQPQHF
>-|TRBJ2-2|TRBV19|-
TGTGCCAGTAGTAGCGTTATTACCGCCGGGGAGCTGTTTTTT
CASSSVITAGELFF
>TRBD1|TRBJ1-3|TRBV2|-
TGTGCCAGCAGACAGGGGAGGGATGGAAACACCATATATTTT
CASRQGRDGNTIYF
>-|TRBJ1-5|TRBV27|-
TGTGCCAGCAGTTTGCGGGCTCCGGGCAATCAGCCCCAGCATTTT
CASSLRAPGNQPQHF
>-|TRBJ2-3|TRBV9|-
TGTGCCAGCAGCGTAGCTTCGTCTAACCCAGATACGCAGTATTTT
CASSVASSNPDTQYF
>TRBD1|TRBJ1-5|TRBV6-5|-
TGTGCCAGCAGCACGACAGGGGAAAGCAATCAGCCCCAGCATTTT
CASSTTGESNQPQHF
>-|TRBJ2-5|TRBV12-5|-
TGTGCTAGTTCGCGTGACGGAGAAGAGACCCAGTACTTC
CASSRDGEETQYF
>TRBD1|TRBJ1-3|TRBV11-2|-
TGTGCCAGCAGCCGGACAGGGGGCGAAAACACCATATATTTT
CASSRTGGENTIYF
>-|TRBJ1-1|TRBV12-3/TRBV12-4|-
TGTGCCAGCAGTTTCAAGGGTACTGAAGCTTTCTTT
CASSFKGTEAFF
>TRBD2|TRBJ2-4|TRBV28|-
TGTGCCAGCAGTTTATCCGGGACTAGAGACAAAAACATTCAGTACTTC
CASSLSGTRDKNIQYF
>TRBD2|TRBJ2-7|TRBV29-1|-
TGCAGCGGAACTAGCGACTACGAGCAGTACTTC
CSGTSDYEQYF
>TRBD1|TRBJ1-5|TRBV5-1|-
TGCGCCAGCAGCTTGGCACCGCAGGGGGCTTATAGCAATCAGCCCCAGCATTTT
CASSLAPQGAYSNQPQHF
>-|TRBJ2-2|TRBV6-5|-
TGTGCCAGCAGCCCAGGGTGGTCCGGGGAGCTGTTTTTT
CASSPGWSGELFF
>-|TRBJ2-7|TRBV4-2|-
TGTGCCAGCAGCCAAGAATTTCGGCTAGCGGGACAGGGCTACGAGCAGTACTTC
CASSQEFRLAGQGYEQYF
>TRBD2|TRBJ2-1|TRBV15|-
TGTGCCACCAGCAGAGGGGGACTAGCGGGGGGACGTTCCTACAATGAGCAGTTCTTC
CATSRGGLAGGRSYNEQFF
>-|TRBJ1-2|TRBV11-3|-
TGTGCCAGCAGCCAAGCGGGTGGGGAGGGTGGCTACACCTTC
CASSQAGGEGGYTF
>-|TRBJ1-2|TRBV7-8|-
TGTGCCAGCAGCTTATCCCATACGAGGAACTATGGCTACACCTTC
CASSLSHTRNYGYTF
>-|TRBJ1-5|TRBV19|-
TGTGCCAGTAGGGGGAGCAATCAGCCCCAGCATTTT
CASRGSNQPQHF
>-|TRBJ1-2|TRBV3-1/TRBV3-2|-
TGTGCCAGCAGCCAAGGGCTCAGGACCATAAACTATGGCTACACCTTC
CASSQGLRTINYGYTF
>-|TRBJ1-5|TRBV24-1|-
TGTGCCACCAGTGATCACACAGGGTACAATCAGCCCCAGCATTTT
CATSDHTGYNQPQHF
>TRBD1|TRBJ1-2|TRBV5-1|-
TGCGCCAGCAGCGACCCACAGGGGGCTTTAGATGGCTACACCTTC
CASSDPQGALDGYTF
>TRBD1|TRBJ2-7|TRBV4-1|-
TGCGCCAGCAGTCCTATGACTCAGGGGGCAAAGCAGTACTTC
CASSPMTQGAKQYF
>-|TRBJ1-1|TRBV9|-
TGTGCCAGCAGCGGCTTGAACACTGAAGCTTTCTTT
CASSGLNTEAFF
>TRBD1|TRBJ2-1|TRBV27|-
TGTGCCAGTTCCTCATTCCAGGGGGCGCTAGGGAATGAGCAGTTCTTC
CASSSFQGALGNEQFF
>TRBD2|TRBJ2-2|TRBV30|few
TGTGCCTGGCTAAAAGCTAGCGGGGGGGCGAACACCGGGGAGCTGTTTTTT
CAWLKASGGANTGELFF
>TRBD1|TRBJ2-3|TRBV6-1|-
TGTGCCAGCAGTGTGACAGGGGGCAATGGGGCAGATACGCAGTATTTT
CASSVTGGNGADTQYF
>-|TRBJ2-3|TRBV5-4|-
TGTGCCAGCAGCCTTACCGTTGGACACCTCACAGATACGCAGTATTTT
CASSLTVGHLTDTQYF
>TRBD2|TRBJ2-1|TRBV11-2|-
TGTGCCAGCAGCTTAGCGGGAGGGATCAACAATGAGCAGTTCTTC
CASSLAGGINNEQFF
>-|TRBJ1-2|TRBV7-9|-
TGTGCCAGCAGCTTACACTATGGCTACACCTTC
CASSLHYGYTF
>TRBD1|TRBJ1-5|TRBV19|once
TGTGCCACCGTAGACAGGGGGTATAGCAATCAGCCCCAGCATTTT
CATVDRGYSNQPQHF
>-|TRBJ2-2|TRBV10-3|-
TGTGCCATCAGCCCTTCGGAAGCAGGGTGGAGAGGCGGGGAGCTGTTTTTT
CAISPSEAGWRGGELFF
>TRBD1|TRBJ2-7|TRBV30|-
TGTGCCTGGAACCCGGGACAGGGAAATCCCTACGAGCAGTACTTC
CAWNPGQGNPYEQYF
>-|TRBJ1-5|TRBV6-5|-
TGTGCCAGCAGATGGGGGTTGGACAATCAGCCCCAGCATTTT
CASRWGLDNQPQHF
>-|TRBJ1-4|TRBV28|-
TGTGCCAGCAGCCCCCGAGAATGGGGGTCTAATGAAAAACTGTTTTTT
CASSPREWGSNEKLFF
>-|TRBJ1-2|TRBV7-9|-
TGTGCCAGCAGCTTAGCCAGGGCGTATGGCTACACCTTC
CASSLARAYGYTF
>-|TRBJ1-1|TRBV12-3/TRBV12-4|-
TGTGCCAGCAGTTTAGCGTCAGGCACTGAAGCTTTCTTT
CASSLASGTEAFF
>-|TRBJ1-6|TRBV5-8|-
TGTGCCAGCAGCTTGGCAGGGGCTTCGCCCCTCCACTTT
CASSLAGASPLHF
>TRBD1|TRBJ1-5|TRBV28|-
TGTGCCAGCAGTTTATTCGCTGCGGGGACAGGCGGTCAGCCCCAGCATTTT
CASSLFAAGTGGQPQHF
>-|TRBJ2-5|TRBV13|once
TGTGCCAGCAGTTTAGGGGCACAGGTGCCCCAAGAGACCCAGTACTTC
CASSLGAQVPQETQYF